One T cell receptor (beta chain) is described in this entry. Its antigen is unknown. Investigators reverse transcribed all isolated RNA, so they sequenced expressed TCRB transcripts. The assay was immunoSEQ multiplex PCR, and TCRdb's table has in-frame clones only and misses some. The table shows roughly 140,000 clones, with around 10% occurring only once. This entry is derived from a study of beta chain features in type 1 diabetes. Findings and limits, study-wide: Type 1 diabetes patients had fewer VDJ junction insertions and more deletions.

This CDR3 spans 10 amino acids. V lost 4 bases and J 7 bases, leaving 7 bases between the germline ends. Germline V gene sequence: CDR1 GTSNPN, CDR2 SVGIG (reference sequence). Only one heparinised blood draw was taken per donor, and its volume averaged around 100 mL. Sorting based on CD45RO/CCR7/CD25/CD127/CD95/CD27 separated CD4+ naive, central memory, regulatory and stem cell-like memory cells. Sequencing input: central memory CD4+ T cells from blood. This sequence joins TRBV30 and TRBJ1-1; D is unresolved. This TCR was recovered from a man aged 18-30 years in good health. This CDR3 is CAWIQVEAFF. DNA of the CDR3: TGTGCCTGGATTCAGGTTGAAGCTTTCTTT.